This T cell receptor beta chain was recorded in a study of blood T cell repertoires in COVID-19. Overall study context: The cDNA or gDNA used as material had been derived from T cells, B-cell-depleted T cells, or PBMCs.

Trimming left V 2 bases short and J 5 bases short, with 12 bases between. The CDR3 spans 13 residues. Germline values: CDR1 GTSNPN, CDR2 SVGIG (reference sequence). Two consecutive negative NP/OP PCR tests, clearance, or resolved symptoms defined Cohort 3 recovery. The authors' processing: Amplification of reference gene primers was used by the study to estimate nucleated cell counts. Data came from immunoSEQ multiplex PCR; TCRdb stores just in-frame clones and leaves some out. For V, J and clone size, that table is used; D and trimming come from the DNA. Seen here are about 210,000 clones, approximately 80% observed once, and the top ten hold 7.5% to 10%.

The receptor was derived from a middle-aged man who had recovered from COVID-19. The chain couples TRBV30 to TRBJ2-5; TRBD1 is a possible D gene (5 bases). Sequencing used PBMCs or T cells enriched from blood (not recorded which). The CDR3 bases are TGTGCCTGGAGTACGCAGGGTAGTGAGACCCAGTACTTC. It is translated as CAWSTQGSETQYF. Combining the CDR3 with reference TRBV30 and TRBJ2-5 gives the whole variable domain SQTIHQWPATLVQPVGSPLSLECTVEGTSNPNLYWYRQAAGRGLQLLFYSVGIGQISSEVPQNLSASRPQDRQFILSSKKLLLSDSGFYLCAWSTQGSETQYFGPGTRLLVL.